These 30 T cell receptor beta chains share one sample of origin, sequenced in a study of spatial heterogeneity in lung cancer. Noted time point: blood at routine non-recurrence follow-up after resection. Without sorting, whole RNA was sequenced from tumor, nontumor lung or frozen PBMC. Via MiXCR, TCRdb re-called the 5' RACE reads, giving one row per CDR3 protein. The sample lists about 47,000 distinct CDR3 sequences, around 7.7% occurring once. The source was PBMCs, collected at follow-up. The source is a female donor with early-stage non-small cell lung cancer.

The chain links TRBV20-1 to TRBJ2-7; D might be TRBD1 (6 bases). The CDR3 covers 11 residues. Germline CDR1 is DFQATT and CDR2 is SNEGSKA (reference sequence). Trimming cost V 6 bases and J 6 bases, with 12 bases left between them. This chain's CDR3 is CSAADRREQYF. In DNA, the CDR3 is TGCAGTGCGGCAGACAGGCGCGAGCAGTACTTC.

The CDR3 region is CSAKRQGNTEAFF. The CDR3, as DNA: TGCAGTGCTAAGAGACAGGGGAACACTGAAGCTTTCTTT. The chain carries TRBV20-1 and TRBJ1-1, with 7 bases fitting TRBD1. Trimming took 4 bases from V and 1 from J; bases not matched to a gene: 3. Germline V gene data show CDR1 as DFQATT and CDR2 as SNEGSKA (reference sequence). The CDR3 is 13 residues long.

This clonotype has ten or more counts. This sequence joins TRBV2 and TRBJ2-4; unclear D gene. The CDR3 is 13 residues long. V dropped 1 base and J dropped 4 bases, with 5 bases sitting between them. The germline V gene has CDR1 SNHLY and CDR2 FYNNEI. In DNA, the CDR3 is TGTGCCAGCAGTGAAGAACAGAAAAACATTCAGTACTTC. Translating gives CASSEEQKNIQYF.

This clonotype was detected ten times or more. The CDR3 DNA is TGTGCCAGCCCGCGGGCTTACCTCTTAGCCAAAAACATTCAGTACTTC. Its protein is CASPRAYLLAKNIQYF. V and J are TRBV21-1 and TRBJ2-4; the table assigns TRBD2, which was not confirmed against the DNA. TRBV21-1 is noted as a pseudogene. The CDR3 runs 16 residues.

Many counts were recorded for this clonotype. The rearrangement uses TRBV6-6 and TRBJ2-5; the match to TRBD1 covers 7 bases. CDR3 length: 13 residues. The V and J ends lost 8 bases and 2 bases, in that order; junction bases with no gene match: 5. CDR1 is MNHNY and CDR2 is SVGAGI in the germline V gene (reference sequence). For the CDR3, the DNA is TGTGCCAGCGTACGGGACAGACAAGAGACCCAGTACTTC. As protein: CASVRDRQETQYF.

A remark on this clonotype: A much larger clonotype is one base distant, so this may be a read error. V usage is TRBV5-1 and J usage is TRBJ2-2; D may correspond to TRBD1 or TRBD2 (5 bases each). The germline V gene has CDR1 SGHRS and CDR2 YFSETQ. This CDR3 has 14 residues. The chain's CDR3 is CASSGGVTAGELLF. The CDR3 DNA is TGCGCCAGCAGCGGGGGAGTCACAGCCGGGGAGCTGCTTTTT.

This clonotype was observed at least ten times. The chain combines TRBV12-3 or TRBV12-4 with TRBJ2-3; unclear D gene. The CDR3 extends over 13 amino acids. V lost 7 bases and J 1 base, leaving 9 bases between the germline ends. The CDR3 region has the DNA TGTGCCAGCACTCGGTCGGGCACAGATACGCAGTATTTT. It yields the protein CASTRSGTDTQYF.

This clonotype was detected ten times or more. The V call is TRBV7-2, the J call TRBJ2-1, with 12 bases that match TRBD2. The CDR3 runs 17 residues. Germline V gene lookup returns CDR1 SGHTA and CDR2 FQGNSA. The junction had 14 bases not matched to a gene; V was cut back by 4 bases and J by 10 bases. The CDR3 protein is CASSCGLAGNPPVEQFF. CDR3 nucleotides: TGTGCCAGCAGCTGCGGACTAGCGGGGAATCCCCCTGTGGAGCAGTTCTTC.

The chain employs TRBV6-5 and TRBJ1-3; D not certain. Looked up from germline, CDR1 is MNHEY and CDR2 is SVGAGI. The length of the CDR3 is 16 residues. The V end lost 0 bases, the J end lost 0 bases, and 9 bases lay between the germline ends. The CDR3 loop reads CASSYSQRSSGNTIYF. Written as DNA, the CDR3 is TGTGCCAGCAGTTACTCGCAGAGGAGCTCTGGAAACACCATATATTTT.

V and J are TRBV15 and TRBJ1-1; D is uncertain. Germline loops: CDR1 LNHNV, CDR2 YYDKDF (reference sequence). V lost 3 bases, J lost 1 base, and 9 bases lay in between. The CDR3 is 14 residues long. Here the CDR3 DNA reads TGTGCCACCAGCAGGAAAGCGGGGAACACTGAAGCTTTCTTT. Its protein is CATSRKAGNTEAFF.

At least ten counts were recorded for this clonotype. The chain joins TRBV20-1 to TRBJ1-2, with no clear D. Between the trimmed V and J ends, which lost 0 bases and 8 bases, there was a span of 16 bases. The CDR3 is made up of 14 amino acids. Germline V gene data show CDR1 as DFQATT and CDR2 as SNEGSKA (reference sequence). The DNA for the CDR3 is TGCAGTGCTAGAGATTTTGGGTCCTTGGAAGGCTACACCTTC. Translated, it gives CSARDFGSLEGYTF.

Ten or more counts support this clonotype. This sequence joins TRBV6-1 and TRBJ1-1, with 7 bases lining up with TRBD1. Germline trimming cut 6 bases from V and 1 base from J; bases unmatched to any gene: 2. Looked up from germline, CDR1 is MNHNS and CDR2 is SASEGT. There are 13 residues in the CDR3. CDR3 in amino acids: CASSRGGNTEAFF. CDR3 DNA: TGTGCCAGCAGCAGGGGGGGGAACACTGAAGCTTTCTTT.

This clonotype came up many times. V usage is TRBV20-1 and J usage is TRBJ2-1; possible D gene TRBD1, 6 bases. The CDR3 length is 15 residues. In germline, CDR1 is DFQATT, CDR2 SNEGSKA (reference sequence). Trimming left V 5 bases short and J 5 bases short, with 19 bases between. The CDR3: CSALDRSLGNNEQFF. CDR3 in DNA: TGCAGTGCTTTAGACAGGAGTCTGGGCAACAATGAGCAGTTCTTC.

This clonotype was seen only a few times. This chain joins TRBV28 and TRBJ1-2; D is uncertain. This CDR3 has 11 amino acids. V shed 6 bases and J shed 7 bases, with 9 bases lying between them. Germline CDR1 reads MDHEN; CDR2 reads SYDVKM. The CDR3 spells CASRTLVGYTF. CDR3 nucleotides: TGTGCCAGCAGAACCTTGGTTGGCTACACCTTC.

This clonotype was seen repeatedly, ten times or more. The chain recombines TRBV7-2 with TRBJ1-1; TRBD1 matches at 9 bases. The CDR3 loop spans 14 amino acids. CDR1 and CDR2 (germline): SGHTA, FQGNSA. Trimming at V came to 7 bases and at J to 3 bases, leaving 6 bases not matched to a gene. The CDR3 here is CASNGQGRDTEAFF. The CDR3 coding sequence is TGTGCCAGCAATGGACAGGGGAGGGACACTGAAGCTTTCTTT.

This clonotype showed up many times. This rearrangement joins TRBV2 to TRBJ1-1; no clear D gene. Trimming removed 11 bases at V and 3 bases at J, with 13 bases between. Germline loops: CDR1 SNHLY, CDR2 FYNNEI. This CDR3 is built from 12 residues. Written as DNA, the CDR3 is TGTGCCCTCTCTCGACTGTACACTGAAGCTTTCTTT. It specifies CALSRLYTEAFF.

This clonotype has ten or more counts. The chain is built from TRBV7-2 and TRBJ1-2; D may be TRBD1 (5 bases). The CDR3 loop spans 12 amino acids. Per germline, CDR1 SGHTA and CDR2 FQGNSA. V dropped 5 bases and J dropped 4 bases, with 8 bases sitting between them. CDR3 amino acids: CASSRDGYGYTF. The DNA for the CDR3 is TGTGCCAGCAGCCGGGACGGCTATGGCTACACCTTC.

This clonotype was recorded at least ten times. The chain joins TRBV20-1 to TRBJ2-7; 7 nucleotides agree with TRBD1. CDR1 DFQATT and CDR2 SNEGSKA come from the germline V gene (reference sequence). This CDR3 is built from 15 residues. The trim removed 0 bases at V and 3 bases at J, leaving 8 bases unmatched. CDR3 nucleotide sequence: TGCAGTGCTAGAGATGCACGACAGGGTTTCTACGAGCAGTACTTC. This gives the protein CSARDARQGFYEQYF.

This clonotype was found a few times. CDR3 in amino acids: CASSPGQVRSLHF. CDR3 sequence (DNA): TGTGCCAGCAGCCCGGGACAGGTCCGGTCCCTCCACTTT. The chain employs TRBV5-6 and TRBJ1-6; TRBD1 agrees at 8 bases. This CDR3 spans 13 amino acids. Germline V gene data show CDR1 as SGHDT and CDR2 as YYEEEE. J gave up 14 bases and V 4 bases, and 8 bases lay outside the gene matches.

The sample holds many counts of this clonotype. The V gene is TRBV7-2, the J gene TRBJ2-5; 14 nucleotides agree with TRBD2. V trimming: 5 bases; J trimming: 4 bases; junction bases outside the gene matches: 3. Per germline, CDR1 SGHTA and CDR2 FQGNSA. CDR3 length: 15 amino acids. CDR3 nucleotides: TGTGCCAGCAGCGCAGGACTAGCGGGGGGAGAGACCCAGTACTTC. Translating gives CASSAGLAGGETQYF.

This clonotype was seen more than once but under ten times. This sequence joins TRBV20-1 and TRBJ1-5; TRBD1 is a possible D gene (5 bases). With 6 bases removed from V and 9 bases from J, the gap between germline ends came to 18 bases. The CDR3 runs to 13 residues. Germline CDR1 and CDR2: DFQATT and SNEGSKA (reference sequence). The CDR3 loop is CSASRQGWGPQHF. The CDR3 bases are TGCAGTGCAAGCAGGCAGGGATGGGGGCCCCAGCATTTT.

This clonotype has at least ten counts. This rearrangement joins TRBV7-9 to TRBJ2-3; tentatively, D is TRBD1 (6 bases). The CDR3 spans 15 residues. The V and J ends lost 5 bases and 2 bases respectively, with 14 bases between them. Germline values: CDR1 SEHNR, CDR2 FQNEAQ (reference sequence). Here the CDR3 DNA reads TGTGCCAGCAGCGCACAACAGGGTTCCACAGATACGCAGTATTTT. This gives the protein CASSAQQGSTDTQYF. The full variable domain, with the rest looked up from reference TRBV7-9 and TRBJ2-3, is DTGVSQNPRHKITKRGQNVTFRCDPISEHNRLYWYRQTLGQGPEFLTYFQNEAQLEKSRLLSDRFSAERPKGSFSTLEIQRTEQGDSAMYLCASSAQQGSTDTQYFGPGTRLTVL.

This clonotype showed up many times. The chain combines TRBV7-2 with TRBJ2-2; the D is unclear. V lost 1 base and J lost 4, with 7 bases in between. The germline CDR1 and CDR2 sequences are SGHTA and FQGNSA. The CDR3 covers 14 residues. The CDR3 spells CASSLEPFTGELFF. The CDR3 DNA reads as TGTGCCAGCAGCTTAGAACCATTCACCGGGGAGCTGTTTTTT.

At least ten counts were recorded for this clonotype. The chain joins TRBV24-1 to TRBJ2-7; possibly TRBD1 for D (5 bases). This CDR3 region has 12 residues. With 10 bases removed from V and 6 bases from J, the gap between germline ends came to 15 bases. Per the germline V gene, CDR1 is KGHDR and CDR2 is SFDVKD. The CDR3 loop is CATGTDRAEQYF. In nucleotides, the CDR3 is TGTGCCACTGGAACCGACAGAGCCGAGCAGTACTTC.

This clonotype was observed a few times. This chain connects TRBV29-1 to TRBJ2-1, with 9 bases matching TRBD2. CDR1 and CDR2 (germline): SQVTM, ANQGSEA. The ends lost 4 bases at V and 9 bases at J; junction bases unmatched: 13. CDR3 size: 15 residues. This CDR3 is CSVAAQGGGVSEQFF. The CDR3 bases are TGCAGCGTTGCAGCCCAAGGCGGGGGGGTCAGTGAGCAGTTCTTC.

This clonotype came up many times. Here the CDR3 DNA reads TGTGCCAGCAGCCGAAGTAATTCACCCCTCCACTTT. Translation: CASSRSNSPLHF. The chain links TRBV13 to TRBJ1-6; D call uncertain. The CDR3 has 12 residues. The V and J ends lost 5 bases and 6 bases respectively, with 5 bases between them. Germline values: CDR1 PRHDT, CDR2 FYEKMQ (reference sequence).

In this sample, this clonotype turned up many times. CDR3 nucleotide sequence: TGTGCCAGCAGCTTCGGACAGATATCGGGCTACGAGCAGTACTTC. As protein: CASSFGQISGYEQYF. This sequence joins TRBV11-1 and TRBJ2-7; D is possibly TRBD1 (6 bases). V was clipped by 3 bases and J by 3 bases, with 15 bases between them. CDR1 is SGHAT and CDR2 is FQDESV in the germline V gene (reference sequence). CDR3 length equals 15 residues.

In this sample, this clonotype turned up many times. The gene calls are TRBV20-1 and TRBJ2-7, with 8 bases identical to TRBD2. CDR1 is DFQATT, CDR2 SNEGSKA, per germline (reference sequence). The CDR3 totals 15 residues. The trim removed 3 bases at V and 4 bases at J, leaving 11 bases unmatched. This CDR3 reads CSARTSGGPVYEQYF. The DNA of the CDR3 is TGCAGTGCTAGGACAAGCGGGGGCCCAGTTTACGAGCAGTACTTC.

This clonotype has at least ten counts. Written as DNA, the CDR3 is TGCGCCAGCAGCCCGAGGAGCGCAGGGGTGGGGACTGAAGCTTTCTTT. Protein sequence: CASSPRSAGVGTEAFF. V and J are TRBV5-1 and TRBJ1-1, with TRBD1 as a possible D gene (6 bases). The V end was cut by 4 bases, the J end by 5 bases, with 21 bases between. CDR1 is SGHRS, CDR2 YFSETQ, per germline. This CDR3 is built from 16 residues.

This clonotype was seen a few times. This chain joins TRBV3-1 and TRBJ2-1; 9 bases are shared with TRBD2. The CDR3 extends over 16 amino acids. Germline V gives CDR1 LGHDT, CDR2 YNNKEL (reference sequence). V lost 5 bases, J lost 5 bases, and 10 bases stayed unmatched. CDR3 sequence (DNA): TGTGCCAGCAGCGCCGGCCTAGCGGGGAGGGACAATGAGCAGTTCTTC. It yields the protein CASSAGLAGRDNEQFF.